The 25 T cell receptor beta chains below all came from one sample that was sequenced in a study of blood T cells in healthy people across ages. Together with a sample-barcoded 5' primer, a J-beta primer mix was included in a second PCR lasting roughly 6 to 12 cycles. TCRdb ran MiXCR on the 5' RACE reads and lists one entry per CDR3 protein. The sample yields 1.5 million to 2 million distinct CDR3 sequences, 49% seen once. Sequencing used blood. The receptors were gathered from a middle-aged woman in good health.

The genes are TRBV4-1 and TRBJ2-5, with D uncertain. Deletions cut 4 bases from V and 12 bases from J, with 18 bases between. Per the germline V gene, CDR1 is MGHRA and CDR2 is YSYEKL. This CDR3 contains 13 residues. Here the CDR3 DNA reads TGCGCCAGCAGCCCCGAAACTCGAGTTCCCAAGTACTTC. Translated: CASSPETRVPKYF.

This chain connects TRBV20-1 to TRBJ1-5, with 7 bases identical to TRBD1. This CDR3 contains 15 residues. Germline V lookup: CDR1 DFQATT, CDR2 SNEGSKA (reference sequence). The V and J ends lost 3 bases and 2 bases, in that order; junction bases with no gene match: 7. The CDR3 DNA reads TGCAGTGCTAGGGAGGGGGCTTTTGGCAATCAGCCCCAGCATTTT. Translating it yields CSAREGAFGNQPQHF.

This chain links TRBV6-2 or TRBV6-3 with TRBJ2-1; a possible D gene is TRBD1 (6 bases). Trimming stripped 4 bases from V and 8 bases from J, with 9 bases between. Germline V lookup: CDR1 MNHEY, CDR2 SVGEGT. This CDR3 region has 12 residues. CDR3 residues: CASSFRGYEQFF. The DNA for the CDR3 is TGTGCCAGCAGTTTTAGGGGGTATGAGCAGTTCTTC.

This clonotype appeared a few times. This chain connects TRBV11-2 to TRBJ2-3, with 7 bases that match TRBD2. The CDR3 has 17 residues. Germline V gene data show CDR1 as SGHAT and CDR2 as FQNNGV. V lost 4 bases and J lost 3; bases outside the gene matches: 13. CDR3 bases: TGTGCCAGCAGCTCCCCCGCTGGGGGGGTTAGAACAGATACGCAGTATTTT. Translated: CASSSPAGGVRTDTQYF. Together with reference TRBV11-2 and TRBJ2-3, the CDR3 gives the full variable domain: EAGVAQSPRYKIIEKRQSVAFWCNPISGHATLYWYQQILGQGPKLLIQFQNNGVVDDSQLPKDRFSAERLKGVDSTLKIQPAKLEDSAVYLCASSSPAGGVRTDTQYFGPGTRLTVL.

This clonotype was seen more than once but under ten times. V usage is TRBV7-2 and J usage is TRBJ1-2, with a weak D call TRBD1 (6 bases). The CDR3 extends over 14 amino acids. The V gene's germline CDR1 is SGHTA and CDR2 FQGNSA. V lost 2 bases and J lost 8, with 15 bases in between. In DNA, the CDR3 is TGTGCCAGCAGCTTAATGTTCCGGGACACCGGCTACACCTTC. It codes for CASSLMFRDTGYTF. The full variable domain, with the rest looked up from reference TRBV7-2 and TRBJ1-2, is GAGVSQSPSNKVTEKGKDVELRCDPISGHTALYWYRQSLGQGLEFLIYFQGNSAPDKSGLPSDRFSAERTGGSVSTLTIQRTQQEDSAVYLCASSLMFRDTGYTFGSGTRLTVV.

The chain joins TRBV5-1 to TRBJ2-1, with TRBD1 identical over 7 bases. Per germline, CDR1 SGHRS and CDR2 YFSETQ. V trimming: 2 bases; J trimming: 3 bases; junction bases outside the gene matches: 2. The CDR3 runs to 14 residues. This chain's CDR3 is CASSFDRVYNEQFF. DNA for the CDR3: TGCGCCAGCAGCTTCGACAGGGTCTACAATGAGCAGTTCTTC.

The gene calls are TRBV7-9 and TRBJ2-3; D remains ambiguous. The V gene's germline CDR1 is SEHNR and CDR2 FQNEAQ (reference sequence). The CDR3 is 12 amino acids. The ends were cut back, 2 bases at V and 5 bases at J, with 5 bases in the middle. The CDR3 reads CASSLLKDTQYF. The CDR3 DNA reads TGTGCCAGCAGCTTACTCAAAGATACGCAGTATTTT.

The chain is built from TRBV21-1 and TRBJ2-7; whether TRBD2, the table's D call, matches the DNA was not checked. TRBV21-1 is a known pseudogene. This CDR3 contains 15 residues. The CDR3 nucleotides read TGTGCCAGCAGCAAAAGGGGCCCGCGACCCTACGAGCAGTACTTC. As protein: CASSKRGPRPYEQYF.

This clonotype appeared a few times. CDR3 coding DNA: TGCAGCGTTGTTCGGGACAGGCGAAAAATTTTGAACACTGAAGCTTTCTTT. Residues: CSVVRDRRKILNTEAFF. This chain links TRBV29-1 with TRBJ1-1; 8 positions agree with TRBD1. The V gene's germline CDR1 is SQVTM and CDR2 ANQGSEA. This CDR3 contains 17 residues. Trimming at V came to 4 bases and at J to 0 bases, leaving 13 bases not matched to a gene. The full variable domain, completed using reference TRBV29-1 and TRBJ1-1, is SAVISQKPSRDICQRGTSLTIQCQVDSQVTMMFWYRQQPGQSLTLIATANQGSEATYESGFVIDKFPISRPNLTFSTLTVSNMSPEDSSIYLCSVVRDRRKILNTEAFFGQGTRLTVV.

This chain links TRBV29-1 with TRBJ2-5; D is possibly TRBD1 (6 bases). The V end lost 2 bases, the J end lost 5 bases, and 21 bases lay between the germline ends. Germline V gives CDR1 SQVTM, CDR2 ANQGSEA. The CDR3 contains 16 residues. CDR3 residues: CSVELSVGRGMETQYF. The CDR3 DNA reads as TGCAGCGTTGAATTAAGTGTCGGCAGGGGAATGGAGACCCAGTACTTC.

This clonotype was found a few times. The V and J genes are TRBV29-1 and TRBJ1-2; unclear D gene. V was trimmed by 2 bases and J by 4 bases, leaving 14 bases between them. The CDR3 is 14 amino acids. Germline CDR1 is SQVTM and CDR2 is ANQGSEA. CDR3 residues: CSVEQSGVSYGYTF. In nucleotides, the CDR3 is TGCAGCGTTGAACAATCCGGGGTCTCCTATGGCTACACCTTC.

This chain joins TRBV6-1 and TRBJ1-2; TRBD1 agrees at 7 bases. The V gene's germline CDR1 is MNHNS and CDR2 SASEGT. The CDR3 covers 15 residues. V trimming: 3 bases; J trimming: 4 bases; junction bases outside the gene matches: 8. The CDR3 loop reads CASSDIAGTAYGYTF. CDR3 bases: TGTGCCAGCAGTGACATCGCCGGGACAGCCTATGGCTACACCTTC.

The V gene is TRBV7-2, the J gene TRBJ2-3; no definite D call. In germline, CDR1 is SGHTA, CDR2 FQGNSA. CDR3 length: 13 amino acids. V dropped 6 bases and J dropped 2 bases, with 9 bases sitting between them. The CDR3 region has the DNA TGTGCCAGCAGTTTTGCCACCACAGATACGCAGTATTTT. Its protein is CASSFATTDTQYF. Full variable domain (outside the CDR3, taken from reference TRBV7-2 and TRBJ2-3): GAGVSQSPSNKVTEKGKDVELRCDPISGHTALYWYRQSLGQGLEFLIYFQGNSAPDKSGLPSDRFSAERTGGSVSTLTIQRTQQEDSAVYLCASSFATTDTQYFGPGTRLTVL.

This rearrangement joins TRBV5-1 to TRBJ2-6, with 8 positions matching TRBD2. This CDR3 is 17 amino acids long. Germline CDR1 SGHRS, CDR2 YFSETQ. J gave up 0 bases and V 6 bases, and 8 bases lay outside the gene matches. The CDR3 sequence is CASKGRGGLSGANVLTF. The CDR3 bases are TGCGCCAGCAAGGGACGGGGGGGCCTCTCTGGGGCCAACGTCCTGACTTTC. Filled out from reference TRBV5-1 and TRBJ2-6, the complete variable domain reads KAGVTQTPRYLIKTRGQQVTLSCSPISGHRSVSWYQQTPGQGLQFLFEYFSETQRNKGNFPGRFSGRQFSNSRSEMNVSTLELGDSALYLCASKGRGGLSGANVLTFGAGSRLTVL.

This clonotype was detected only a few times. The chain is built from TRBV7-2 and TRBJ2-5; D remains ambiguous. V lost 6 bases and J 1 base, leaving 15 bases between the germline ends. The CDR3 extends over 15 amino acids. In germline, CDR1 is SGHTA, CDR2 FQGNSA. CDR3 loop: CASSTWQAIQETQYF. DNA of the CDR3: TGTGCCAGCAGTACCTGGCAGGCGATCCAAGAGACCCAGTACTTC.

This clonotype was recorded a few times. The chain carries TRBV7-3 and TRBJ2-3; 12 bases map to TRBD2. The germline V gene encodes CDR1 SGHTA and CDR2 FQGTGA. CDR3 length: 15 amino acids. The V gene end was trimmed by 5 bases and the J gene end by 6 bases; junction bases not matched to a gene: 6. The CDR3 reads CASSASGGDSDTQYF. CDR3 in DNA: TGTGCCAGCAGCGCTAGCGGGGGGGACTCCGATACGCAGTATTTT.

This clonotype was recorded at least ten times. The chain is built from TRBV5-1 and TRBJ2-1; 9 bases map to TRBD2. Losses at the gene ends were 6 bases for V and 3 bases for J; bases not matched to a gene: 7. The germline CDR1 and CDR2 sequences are SGHRS and YFSETQ. CDR3 length equals 15 residues. As DNA, the CDR3 is TGCGCCAGCACGCGGGGGCGGGGGGGCTACAATGAGCAGTTCTTC. Its protein product is CASTRGRGGYNEQFF. The full variable domain, rest sourced from reference TRBV5-1 and TRBJ2-1, is KAGVTQTPRYLIKTRGQQVTLSCSPISGHRSVSWYQQTPGQGLQFLFEYFSETQRNKGNFPGRFSGRQFSNSRSEMNVSTLELGDSALYLCASTRGRGGYNEQFFGPGTRLTVL.

In regard to this clonotype: The junction does not match germline at one end; this may be a read error. The gene calls are TRBV4-2 and TRBJ1-4; D is uncertain. Germline CDR1 is LGHNA and CDR2 is YNFKEQ. The CDR3 is 13 residues long. As DNA, the CDR3 is TGTACCAGCAGCCTCACCCCTGGTGAAAAACTGTTTTTT. Translated: CTSSLTPGEKLFF.

This clonotype has a count of ten or more. V usage is TRBV20-1 and J usage is TRBJ1-2; possibly TRBD1 for D (5 bases). The CDR3 runs to 13 residues. Trimming shortened V by 8 bases and J by 8 bases, and 21 bases separated the two germline ends. Germline lookup yields CDR1 DFQATT and CDR2 SNEGSKA (reference sequence). The CDR3 loop is CSPRRERGAGYTF. The CDR3 DNA is TGCAGTCCCCGTAGGGAAAGGGGAGCCGGCTACACCTTC.

The V and J genes are TRBV28 and TRBJ1-5, with a weak D call TRBD1 (5 bases). Germline CDR1 is MDHEN and CDR2 is SYDVKM. The CDR3 length is 15 residues. V was trimmed by 6 bases and J by 6 bases, leaving 18 bases between them. The DNA for the CDR3 is TGTGCCAGCAGACCCGGGGGGGGTACGGGTCAGCCCCAGCATTTT. The encoded protein is CASRPGGGTGQPQHF.

This chain joins TRBV6-5 and TRBJ1-2, with a weak D call TRBD1 (5 bases). Germline values: CDR1 MNHEY, CDR2 SVGAGI. The CDR3 is made up of 14 amino acids. Trimming took 2 bases from V and 3 from J, leaving 10 bases between them. The CDR3 bases are TGTGCCAGCAGTTACGAGGGGCACGACTATGGCTACACCTTC. It codes for CASSYEGHDYGYTF.

This rearrangement joins TRBV6-5 to TRBJ2-7; the D is unclear. CDR1 is MNHEY and CDR2 is SVGAGI in the germline V gene. V lost 5 bases, J lost 0 bases, and 14 bases lay in between. The length of the CDR3 is 15 residues. CDR3 sequence: CASSPRTVSSYEQYF. The DNA of the CDR3 is TGTGCCAGCAGTCCTCGGACGGTGAGCTCCTACGAGCAGTACTTC.

The chain carries TRBV3-1 and TRBJ1-2, with D possibly matching TRBD1 (6 bases). Per germline, CDR1 LGHDT and CDR2 YNNKEL (reference sequence). V was trimmed by 4 bases and J by 5 bases, leaving 20 bases between them. The CDR3 loop spans 16 amino acids. This chain's CDR3 is CASSPDHSGQTYGYTF. In DNA form, the CDR3 reads TGTGCCAGCAGCCCAGATCACTCTGGACAGACATATGGCTACACCTTC.

The chain links TRBV5-1 to TRBJ1-1; D is unresolved. The CDR3 runs 13 residues. Germline loops: CDR1 SGHRS, CDR2 YFSETQ. V was clipped by 0 bases and J by 10 bases, with 13 bases between them. Written as DNA, the CDR3 is TGCGCCAGCAGCTTGGAGGGCCGAAAGGGAGCTTTCTTT. This translates into CASSLEGRKGAFF.

This clonotype showed up just a few times. One junction end disagrees with the germline gene, perhaps due to a read error. J is TRBJ2-1 and V is TRBV24-1, with D possibly matching TRBD1 (6 bases). The CDR3 extends over 12 amino acids. Germline V gives CDR1 KGHDR, CDR2 SFDVKD. In nucleotides, the CDR3 is TGTGCCACCCGAGGACAGTCAAATGAGCTGTTCTTC. Amino acid sequence: CATRGQSNELFF.